This entry is about one TCR beta chain. The CDR3 covers 14 residues. Germline V gene sequence: CDR1 KGHSH, CDR2 LQKENI. The J segment lost 7 bases and the V segment lost 3 bases, leaving 7 bases of the junction unmatched. The data derive from a study of blood T cell repertoires in COVID-19. In Cohort 3, a recovered donor had either two negative PCRs, clearance, or symptom resolution. Assay: immunoSEQ multiplex PCR; the TCRdb copy retains only in-frame clones and omits some. The sample holds a few hundred thousand clones, 70% to 90% seen once. This TCR was sampled from a woman aged 50 to 65 who had recovered from COVID-19. This rearrangement joins TRBV18 to TRBJ1-1, with 8 bases fitting TRBD1. Specimen: PBMCs or T cells enriched from blood (not recorded which). DNA for the CDR3: TGTGCCAGCTCACCCTCAGGGGGCCCGGGTGAAGCTTTCTTT. Protein sequence: CASSPSGGPGEAFF.